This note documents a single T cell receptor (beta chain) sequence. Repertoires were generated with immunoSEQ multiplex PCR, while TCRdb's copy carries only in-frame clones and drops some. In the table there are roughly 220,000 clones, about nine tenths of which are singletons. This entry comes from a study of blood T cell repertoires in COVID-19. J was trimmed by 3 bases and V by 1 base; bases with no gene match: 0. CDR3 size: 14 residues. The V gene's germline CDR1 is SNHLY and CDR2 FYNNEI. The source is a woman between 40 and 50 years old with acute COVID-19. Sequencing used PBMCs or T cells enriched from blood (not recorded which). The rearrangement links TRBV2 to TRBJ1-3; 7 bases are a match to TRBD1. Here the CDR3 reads CASSEDRGGNTIYF. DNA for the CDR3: TGTGCCAGCAGTGAAGACAGGGGTGGAAACACCATATATTTT.